These T cell receptor beta chains were read from a single sample in a study of radiotherapy plus CTLA-4 blockade in lung cancer. TCRdb's table, derived via immunoSEQ multiplex PCR, lists solely in-frame clones and lacks some. The table has around 45,000 clones, approximately 67% seen once. This sample comprised peripheral blood, obtained from a patient treated with radiotherapy plus ipilimumab. These receptors originate from a human donor with non-small cell lung cancer who had a partial response to radiotherapy plus ipilimumab. Each CDR3 is given with its conserved first and last residue. D genes are given only for firm matches. Size is stated for part of the rows, as once, few or many counts, or as a class when the clone is expanded.

CASSVGVGPVYEQYF TGTGCCAGTAGTGTGGGCGTGGGTCCCGTCTACGAGCAGTACTTC - TRBJ2-7 - TRBV19
CASSLQPGREQYF TGTGCCAGCAGCTTACAACCGGGGAGGGAGCAGTACTTC - TRBJ2-7 - TRBV7-3
CASSLRRIKDGYTF TGCGCCAGCAGCTTGAGGAGAATAAAGGATGGCTACACCTTC - TRBJ1-2 - TRBV5-1
CASSLGGDLLNIQYF TGTGCCAGCAGCCTCGGGGGTGACCTACTCAACATTCAGTACTTC - TRBJ2-4 - TRBV9
CASSLSASGGRGFTDTQYF TGTGCCAGCAGCTTATCAGCTAGCGGGGGGCGTGGTTTCACAGATACGCAGTATTTT - TRBJ2-3 TRBD2 TRBV7-3
CASNSAEAFF TGTGCCAGCAATTCGGCTGAAGCTTTCTTT - TRBJ1-1 - TRBV6-1
CASRTSGGGGTDTQYF TGTGCCAGCAGGACTAGCGGGGGCGGGGGGACAGATACGCAGTATTTT - TRBJ2-3 TRBD2 TRBV19
CASSSASGSSYNEQFF TGTGCTAGCAGCTCCGCTAGCGGGAGCTCCTACAATGAGCAGTTCTTC - TRBJ2-1 TRBD2 TRBV7-7
CASSYGLAGGPSYNEQFF TGTGCCAGCAGCTACGGACTAGCGGGGGGCCCCTCCTACAATGAGCAGTTCTTC few TRBJ2-1 TRBD2 TRBV7-9
CASRSGGSSNQPQHF TGTGCCAGTAGGTCGGGGGGTTCAAGCAATCAGCCCCAGCATTTT - TRBJ1-5 - TRBV19
CASSLLAGGPSYEQYF TGCGCCAGCAGCTTGTTAGCGGGAGGGCCCTCCTACGAGCAGTACTTC - TRBJ2-7 TRBD2 TRBV5-1
CASSMDSGLSSYEQYF TGTGCCAGTAGTATGGATAGCGGGCTCAGCTCCTACGAGCAGTACTTC few TRBJ2-7 TRBD2 TRBV19
CASSLRNGVEAFF TGTGCCAGCAGCCTCCGGAACGGGGTTGAAGCTTTCTTT - TRBJ1-1 - TRBV7-9
CASRGGYNEQYF TGTGCCAGCAGGGGGGGATACAACGAGCAGTACTTC - TRBJ2-7 - TRBV27
CASSPTSGEGTDTQYF TGTGCCAGCAGCCCCACGAGCGGGGAGGGCACAGATACGCAGTATTTT - TRBJ2-3 TRBD2 TRBV9